The 20 T cell receptor beta chains below come from one sample, sequenced in a study of CD8 T cells in Susac syndrome. The RNA, about 0.5 to 1 ug, was put through reverse transcription using random hexamers. TCRdb redid the calling of the immunoSEQ multiplex PCR reads with MiXCR, one entry per CDR3 protein. The data hold 300,000 to 350,000 distinct CDR3 sequences, with around 90% observed a single time. Source material: CD4+ T cells from PBMCs. The origin of the receptors is a human donor with multiple sclerosis.

V and J are TRBV18 and TRBJ2-7, with 10 positions matching TRBD1. Germline V gene sequence: CDR1 KGHSH, CDR2 LQKENI. This CDR3 is 14 amino acids long. J was trimmed by 6 bases and V by 3 bases; bases with no gene match: 5. CDR3 DNA: TGTGCCAGCTCACCCAGACAGGGGGCCCCCGAGCAGTACTTC. Its protein product is CASSPRQGAPEQYF.

The chain joins TRBV12-3 or TRBV12-4 to TRBJ2-3, with D perhaps assigned TRBD1 or TRBD2 (6 bases each). Trimming cost V 6 bases and J 6 bases, with 28 bases left between them. The CDR3 is made up of 18 amino acids. The CDR3 spells CASRRDFKGGLLVDTQYF. DNA of the CDR3: TGTGCCAGCAGACGGGACTTTAAGGGGGGCCTTCTTGTGGATACGCAGTATTTT.

In this sample, this clonotype turned up a few times. V gene TRBV6-5 combines with J gene TRBJ2-7, with TRBD2 matching over 12 bases. V was clipped by 0 bases and J by 5 bases; unmatched bases: 5. Germline V gene lookup returns CDR1 MNHEY and CDR2 SVGAGI. The CDR3 runs 16 residues. In DNA form, the CDR3 reads TGTGCCAGCAGTTACTCCCGGACTAGCGGGGTCAACGAGCAGTACTTC. Protein product: CASSYSRTSGVNEQYF.

The genes are TRBV3-1 and TRBJ1-1, with no clear D. CDR3 size: 12 residues. Trimming removed 2 bases at V and 2 bases at J, with 3 bases between. CDR1 is LGHDT and CDR2 is YNNKEL in the germline V gene (reference sequence). In nucleotides, the CDR3 is TGTGCCAGCAGCCAATTTAACACTGAAGCTTTCTTT. Translation gives CASSQFNTEAFF. Filled out from reference TRBV3-1 and TRBJ1-1, the complete variable domain reads DTAVSQTPKYLVTQMGNDKSIKCEQNLGHDTMYWYKQDSKKFLKIMFSYNNKELIINETVPNRFSPKSPDKAHLNLHINSLELGDSAVYFCASSQFNTEAFFGQGTRLTVV.

The chain carries TRBV6-2 or TRBV6-3 and TRBJ2-7; D not certain. V was shortened by 5 bases and J by 1 base, with 9 bases between the two germline ends. The length of the CDR3 is 13 residues. In germline, CDR1 is MNHEY, CDR2 SVGEGT. CDR3 sequence (DNA): TGTGCCAGCAGTAGTCGCCCTTCCTACGAGCAGTACTTC. This encodes CASSSRPSYEQYF.

The chain recombines TRBV29-1 with TRBJ2-3, with TRBD2 identical over 7 bases. CDR1 is SQVTM and CDR2 is ANQGSEA in the germline V gene. Trimming removed 7 bases from V and 5 bases from J; junction bases left unmatched: 9. The CDR3 covers 13 residues. This CDR3 reads CSARTSAGDTQYF. DNA of the CDR3: TGCAGCGCTAGGACTAGTGCCGGAGATACGCAGTATTTT.

The rearrangement links TRBV6-6 to TRBJ1-2; 7 nucleotides align to TRBD1. The CDR3 covers 15 residues. After removal of 8 bases from V and 7 bases from J, the junction contained 16 bases not matched to a gene. CDR1 and CDR2 (germline): MNHNY, SVGAGI (reference sequence). Here the CDR3 reads CASGLFSTGDGGYTF. As DNA, the CDR3 is TGTGCCAGCGGTCTCTTCTCCACAGGGGATGGTGGCTACACCTTC.

The rearrangement joins TRBV20-1 to TRBJ2-5; weak D call: TRBD1 (6 bases). This CDR3 comprises 15 residues. Germline loops: CDR1 DFQATT, CDR2 SNEGSKA (reference sequence). The germline V and J ends were trimmed by 0 bases and 5 bases, with 16 bases remaining between them. Here the CDR3 DNA reads TGCAGTGCTAGAGAGTCAACAGGGTTTTCGGAGACCCAGTACTTC. The encoded protein is CSARESTGFSETQYF.

The chain links TRBV7-9 to TRBJ2-1; unclear D gene. This CDR3 spans 15 amino acids. Germline CDR1 reads SEHNR; CDR2 reads FQNEAQ (reference sequence). Trimming cost V 5 bases and J 0 bases, with 11 bases left between them. CDR3 loop: CASSRTDSSYNEQFF. For the CDR3, the DNA is TGTGCCAGCAGCAGGACGGATAGCTCCTACAATGAGCAGTTCTTC.

This chain connects TRBV12-3 or TRBV12-4 to TRBJ1-2, with 7 bases identical to TRBD1. The CDR3 totals 20 residues. V trimming: 6 bases; J trimming: 7 bases; junction bases outside the gene matches: 29. The CDR3 region is CASRQEAARTGFRRDGGYTF. As DNA, the CDR3 is TGTGCCAGCAGACAAGAGGCGGCAAGGACAGGCTTCCGACGCGATGGTGGCTACACCTTC.

The rearrangement uses TRBV6-5 and TRBJ2-5; D may be TRBD2 (7 bases). CDR1 MNHEY and CDR2 SVGAGI come from the germline V gene. This CDR3 region has 18 residues. Deletions cut 2 bases from V and 4 bases from J, with 23 bases between. In DNA form, the CDR3 reads TGTGCCAGCAGTTACCCGCGGAGAGGGAGGGGGGGACTAGAGACCCAGTACTTC. Residues: CASSYPRRGRGGLETQYF.

The V call is TRBV2, the J call TRBJ1-1, with TRBD1 matching 7 bases. Germline CDR1 reads SNHLY; CDR2 reads FYNNEI. With 4 bases clipped from V and 6 bases from J, the junction kept 8 bases outside the gene matches. The CDR3 is made up of 14 amino acids. The CDR3 nucleotides read TGTGCCAGCAGTGTCGACAGGGCTTATTCTGAAGCTTTCTTT. It specifies CASSVDRAYSEAFF.

Here the CDR3 reads CASSPDRGGEKLFF. CDR3 DNA: TGTGCCAGCAGTCCCGACAGGGGGGGGGAAAAACTGTTTTTT. The J gene is TRBJ1-4, the V gene TRBV6-6; TRBD1 agrees at 9 bases. CDR1 is MNHNY, CDR2 SVGAGI, per germline (reference sequence). V lost 5 bases and J lost 8; bases outside the gene matches: 6. The CDR3 extends over 14 amino acids.

This chain uses TRBV19 with TRBJ2-7, with D perhaps matching TRBD1 (5 bases). This CDR3 region has 15 residues. Trimming removed 2 bases from V and 2 bases from J, with 13 bases in between. CDR1 and CDR2 (germline): LNHDA, SQIVND (reference sequence). CDR3 bases: TGTGCCAGTAGTATACGGTTCGGACACACCTACGAGCAGTACTTC. It specifies CASSIRFGHTYEQYF.

This chain uses TRBV5-1 with TRBJ2-1, with a possible D match to TRBD2 (6 bases). The V gene lost 5 bases and the J gene lost 4 bases, with 16 bases spanning the gap. This CDR3 has 15 residues. Germline CDR1 is SGHRS and CDR2 is YFSETQ. CDR3 sequence reads: CASSYTPGVYNEQFF. The CDR3 coding sequence is TGCGCCAGCAGTTACACACCGGGAGTATACAATGAGCAGTTCTTC.

The CDR3 spells CSVWDRGLEPQHF. CDR3 DNA: TGCAGCGTCTGGGACAGGGGGCTAGAGCCCCAGCATTTT. The genes are TRBV29-1 and TRBJ1-5; TRBD1 matches at 12 bases. The J segment lost 8 bases and the V segment lost 6 bases, leaving 5 bases of the junction unmatched. CDR3 length equals 13 residues. From germline, CDR1 is SQVTM and CDR2 ANQGSEA.

The V call is TRBV12-3 or TRBV12-4, the J call TRBJ2-5, with 11 bases matching TRBD2. This CDR3 comprises 18 residues. J was trimmed by 3 bases and V by 6 bases; bases with no gene match: 15. The DNA of the CDR3 is TGTGCCAGCAGCCCCGACAGGGGACTAGCGGTGGGAAAAGAGACCCAGTACTTC. Protein: CASSPDRGLAVGKETQYF.

The chain is built from TRBV12-3 or TRBV12-4 and TRBJ1-1; the D gene is possibly TRBD1 (6 bases). Trimming took off 3 bases at V and 6 bases at J, with 14 bases between the two ends. CDR3 size: 14 residues. The CDR3 DNA follows: TGTGCCAGCAGTTTTCCAGGGGCCAGGCCTGAAGCTTTCTTT. As protein: CASSFPGARPEAFF.

This clonotype was counted a single time. The chain is built from TRBV12-3 or TRBV12-4 and TRBJ1-1, with a possible D match to TRBD1 (6 bases). This CDR3 contains 14 residues. Trimming took 5 bases from V and 1 from J, leaving 11 bases between them. CDR3 loop: CASSRQATNTEAFF. As DNA, the CDR3 is TGTGCCAGCAGTCGACAGGCGACGAACACTGAAGCTTTCTTT.

The chain has TRBV20-1 and TRBJ2-4; D gene ambiguous. The V and J ends lost 7 bases and 0 bases respectively, with 10 bases between them. The CDR3 runs to 13 residues. From germline, CDR1 is DFQATT and CDR2 SNEGSKA (reference sequence). CDR3 DNA: TGCAGTGGTGTAGTGCGAGCCAAAAACATTCAGTACTTC. This encodes CSGVVRAKNIQYF.